This entry lists 18 T cell receptor beta chains sequenced from one sample in a study of cytomegalovirus exposure and HLA in healthy donors (dated by TCRdb to about 2017). Libraries were prepared through the immunoSEQ multiplex PCR assay. A mixture of 60 forward primers for TCR Vbeta segments and 13 reverse primers for TCR Jbeta segments was used in the multiplex PCR. Imported from immuneACCESS, the table was reduced by TCRdb to in-frame sequences with V and J called. These copies leave out some clones; in studies compared against another copy, an unresolved V gene accounts for under half, and the cause of the remainder is not known. This sample holds roughly 190,000 clones; nearly 80% were observed only once. The ten largest account for roughly 2.7% of the sample. Sequences were obtained from PBMCs. The receptors derive from a female donor in good health and CMV-seronegative.

This rearrangement joins TRBV27 to TRBJ1-2; no firm D call. CDR1 and CDR2 (germline): MNHEY, SMNVEV (reference sequence). V shed 4 bases and J shed 3 bases, with 12 bases lying between them. The CDR3 is 14 residues long. CDR3 sequence reads: CASSWSFRDYGYTF. The CDR3 bases are TGTGCCAGCAGTTGGAGTTTCCGCGACTATGGCTACACCTTC.

This sequence joins TRBV19 and TRBJ2-7, with D uncertain. Germline loops: CDR1 LNHDA, CDR2 SQIVND (reference sequence). The CDR3 consists of 13 residues. V was pared by 3 bases and J by 3 bases, with 9 bases between. The CDR3 protein is CASSINYGYEQYF. DNA of the CDR3: TGTGCCAGTAGTATTAATTACGGCTACGAGCAGTACTTC.

The chain carries TRBV15 and TRBJ2-7; TRBD2 is a possible D gene (7 bases). The CDR3 is made up of 16 amino acids. Germline V gene data show CDR1 as LNHNV and CDR2 as YYDKDF (reference sequence). Trimming shortened V by 0 bases and J by 7 bases, and 19 bases separated the two germline ends. This chain's CDR3 is CATSRDQGQRGGEQYF. As DNA, the CDR3 is TGTGCCACCAGCAGAGATCAAGGACAGAGGGGGGGGGAGCAGTACTTC.

CDR3 region: CASSERDRSEKLFF. In DNA, the CDR3 is TGTGCCAGCAGTGAACGGGACAGGAGCGAAAAACTGTTTTTT. The rearrangement uses TRBV6-1 and TRBJ1-4, with 8 bases fitting TRBD1. Germline lookup yields CDR1 MNHNS and CDR2 SASEGT. The junction had 4 bases not matched to a gene; V was cut back by 2 bases and J by 8 bases. The CDR3 consists of 14 residues.

This clone was observed a single time. The rearrangement joins TRBV9 to TRBJ2-3; 11 bases agree with TRBD2. V was clipped by 0 bases and J by 6 bases; unmatched bases: 12. The CDR3 sequence is 18 residues long. Germline V CDR1 and CDR2: SGDLS, YYNGEE. The CDR3 sequence: CASSVAPLAGGPGDTQYF. CDR3 sequence (DNA): TGTGCCAGCAGCGTAGCCCCCCTAGCGGGGGGACCAGGGGATACGCAGTATTTT.

The J gene is TRBJ2-7, the V gene TRBV13; TRBD1 matches at 10 bases. The junction had 5 bases not matched to a gene; V was cut back by 4 bases and J by 2 bases. CDR1 and CDR2 (germline): PRHDT, FYEKMQ (reference sequence). The CDR3 consists of 15 residues. CDR3 sequence: CASSSFGQGAYEQYF. CDR3 DNA: TGTGCCAGCAGCTCCTTTGGACAGGGGGCCTACGAGCAGTACTTC.

DNA for the CDR3: TGTGCCAGCATCAGTAGCGGGATAGAGACCCAGTACTTC. Protein product: CASISSGIETQYF. The genes are TRBV7-9 and TRBJ2-5; 8 nucleotides match TRBD2. From germline, CDR1 is SEHNR and CDR2 FQNEAQ (reference sequence). Unmatched junction bases numbered 5, after V lost 7 bases and J lost 4 bases. This CDR3 is 13 amino acids long.

The V gene is TRBV9, the J gene TRBJ2-2, with TRBD2 as a possible D gene (6 bases). Germline lookup yields CDR1 SGDLS and CDR2 YYNGEE. V was pared by 0 bases and J by 7 bases, with 7 bases between. CDR3 length: 13 amino acids. The CDR3 loop reads CASSVGGVGELFF. CDR3 coding DNA: TGTGCCAGCAGCGTAGGGGGGGTCGGGGAGCTGTTTTTT. The whole variable domain, filled in from reference TRBV9 and TRBJ2-2, reads DSGVTQTPKHLITATGQRVTLRCSPRSGDLSVYWYQQSLDQGLQFLIQYYNGEERAKGNILERFSAQQFPDLHSELNLSSLELGDSALYFCASSVGGVGELFFGEGSRLTVL.

The gene calls are TRBV30 and TRBJ2-7, with D tentatively TRBD1 (6 bases). Deletions cut 3 bases from V and 6 bases from J, with 15 bases between. In germline, CDR1 is GTSNPN, CDR2 SVGIG (reference sequence). The CDR3 loop spans 13 amino acids. CDR3 region: CAWSPGGQTEQYF. As DNA, the CDR3 is TGTGCCTGGAGCCCCGGTGGACAGACCGAGCAGTACTTC.

The J gene is TRBJ2-2, the V gene TRBV2; no clear D. Germline V CDR1 and CDR2: SNHLY, FYNNEI. V was pared by 0 bases and J by 6 bases, with 5 bases between. The CDR3 totals 13 residues. The CDR3 spells CASSEARPGELFF. The DNA for the CDR3 is TGTGCCAGCAGTGAAGCGCGTCCCGGGGAGCTGTTTTTT.

The chain recombines TRBV29-1 with TRBJ2-7; tentative D call: TRBD1 (7 bases). CDR1 and CDR2 from the germline V gene are SQVTM and ANQGSEA. Trimming took off 8 bases at V and 1 base at J, with 15 bases between the two ends. This CDR3 is 13 amino acids long. The CDR3 here is CSFLTGTSYEQYF. CDR3 bases: TGCAGCTTCCTGACAGGGACTTCCTACGAGCAGTACTTC.

The genes are TRBV7-9 and TRBJ1-6; a weak D match, TRBD1 (6 bases). V gave up 1 base and J gave up 10 bases, with 17 bases separating them. CDR3 length: 16 amino acids. Germline CDR1 and CDR2: SEHNR and FQNEAQ (reference sequence). CDR3 bases: TGTGCCAGCAGCTTAGTGTCGGGTGGGGGGGGCTCACCCCTCCACTTT. Amino acid sequence: CASSLVSGGGGSPLHF.

The V call is TRBV5-6, the J call TRBJ1-5; 8 bases line up with TRBD1. Germline loops: CDR1 SGHDT, CDR2 YYEEEE. CDR3 size: 15 residues. Trimming at V came to 0 bases and at J to 6 bases, leaving 5 bases not matched to a gene. CDR3 in DNA: TGTGCCAGCAGCTTGGAAGGACAGGGAAGTCAGCCCCAGCATTTT. Residues: CASSLEGQGSQPQHF. Full variable domain (rest looked up from reference TRBV5-6 and TRBJ1-5): DAGVTQSPTHLIKTRGQQVTLRCSPKSGHDTVSWYQQALGQGPQFIFQYYEEEERQRGNFPDRFSGHQFPNYSSELNVNALLLGDSALYLCASSLEGQGSQPQHFGDGTRLSIL.

The rearrangement links TRBV2 to TRBJ1-1; 7 nucleotides agree with TRBD1. Germline CDR1 and CDR2: SNHLY and FYNNEI. V dropped 6 bases and J dropped 1; count of bases not matched to a gene: 2. This CDR3 has 13 amino acids. The CDR3 DNA is TGTGCCAGCAGCGGGGACAGGAACACTGAAGCTTTCTTT. Its protein product is CASSGDRNTEAFF.

The chain couples TRBV18 to TRBJ1-1; 7 nucleotides line up with TRBD1. Germline V gene lookup returns CDR1 KGHSH and CDR2 LQKENI. The CDR3 is made up of 15 amino acids. After removal of 2 bases from V and 5 bases from J, the junction contained 8 bases not matched to a gene. CDR3 nucleotide sequence: TGTGCCAGCTCACCAATTGGGCAGGGGGAGACTGAAGCTTTCTTT. It codes for CASSPIGQGETEAFF.

The chain combines TRBV6-6 with TRBJ1-1; D gene unclear. Germline lookup yields CDR1 MNHNY and CDR2 SVGAGI (reference sequence). Trimming took 3 bases from V and 1 from J, leaving 12 bases between them. The CDR3 is made up of 15 amino acids. CDR3 bases: TGTGCCAGCAGTTATAGTTCACGGTGGAACACTGAAGCTTTCTTT. Its translation: CASSYSSRWNTEAFF.

On this clone: Distinct nucleotide sequences in the sample also encode this CDR3. The V and J genes are TRBV2 and TRBJ1-4; D gene unclear. The CDR3 consists of 14 residues. CDR1 and CDR2 from the germline V gene are SNHLY and FYNNEI. Trimming stripped 8 bases from V and 8 bases from J, with 18 bases between. Here the CDR3 reads CASGGSRIPEKLFF. DNA for the CDR3: TGTGCCAGCGGAGGGAGCAGAATCCCCGAAAAACTGTTTTTT.

CDR3 DNA: TGCGCCAGCAGCCCCGGACAGGGGGTAACGGAGCAGTACTTC. Its protein product is CASSPGQGVTEQYF. V usage is TRBV4-1 and J usage is TRBJ2-7, with 10 bases aligning to TRBD1. Germline CDR1 MGHRA, CDR2 YSYEKL. The CDR3 loop spans 14 amino acids. V trimming: 4 bases; J trimming: 7 bases; junction bases outside the gene matches: 7.